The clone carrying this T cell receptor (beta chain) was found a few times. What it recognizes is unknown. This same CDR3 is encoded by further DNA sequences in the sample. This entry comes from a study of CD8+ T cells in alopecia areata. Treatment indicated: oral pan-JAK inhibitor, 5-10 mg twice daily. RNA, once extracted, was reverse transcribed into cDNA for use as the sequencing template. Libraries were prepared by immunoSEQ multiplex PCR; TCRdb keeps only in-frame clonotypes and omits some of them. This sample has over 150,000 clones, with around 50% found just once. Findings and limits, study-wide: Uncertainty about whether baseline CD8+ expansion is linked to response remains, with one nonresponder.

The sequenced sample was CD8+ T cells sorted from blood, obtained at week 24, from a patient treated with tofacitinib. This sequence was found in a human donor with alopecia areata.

CDR3 bases: TGTGCCAGCAGTCGAGGGCCGACAGATACGCAGTATTTT. This gives the protein CASSRGPTDTQYF. The chain couples TRBV13 to TRBJ2-3; a weak D match, TRBD2 (5 bases). CDR3 length: 13 amino acids. Germline V gene lookup returns CDR1 PRHDT and CDR2 FYEKMQ (reference sequence). The V end was cut by 6 bases, the J end by 3 bases, with 10 bases between.